These 32 T cell receptor beta chains came from one sample sequenced in a study of beta chain features in type 1 diabetes. Reverse transcribing all isolated RNA meant expressed TCRB transcripts were sequenced. Assay used: immunoSEQ multiplex PCR; TCRdb lists only in-frame clones, some missing. Among around 350,000 clones, over 9.5% were seen once, and the ten largest hold approximately 0.015%. The sequenced sample consisted of naive CD4+ T cells from blood. These TCRs come from a man aged 18 to 29 in good health.

CDR3 in amino acids: CASSFGRISTDTQYF. The CDR3 coding sequence is TGTGCCAGCAGCTTCGGTCGTATTAGCACAGATACGCAGTATTTT. The V gene is TRBV5-4, the J gene TRBJ2-3, with unresolved D. Per germline, CDR1 SGHNT and CDR2 YYREEE (reference sequence). The CDR3 sequence is 15 residues long. V was clipped by 2 bases and J by 0 bases, with 10 bases between them.

Comment on this clone: A read error may produce the germline difference seen at one junction end. The rearrangement uses TRBV13 and TRBJ2-6; D unclear. The germline CDR1 and CDR2 sequences are PRHDT and FYEKMQ (reference sequence). This CDR3 region has 14 residues. The CDR3 DNA follows: TGTGCCAGCAGCCTAGGTGGCGGAGCCAACGTCCTGACTTTC. Translation gives CASSLGGGANVLTF.

This clone turned up a few times. The chain has TRBV12-5 and TRBJ1-1; perhaps TRBD1 as D (6 bases). The V and J ends lost 6 bases and 0 bases respectively, with 8 bases between them. This CDR3 is 13 amino acids long. The germline CDR1 and CDR2 sequences are LGHNT and FRNRAP. CDR3 bases: TGTGCTAGTGGCGACAGGATGAACACTGAAGCTTTCTTT. Translation gives CASGDRMNTEAFF. The whole variable domain, filled in from reference TRBV12-5 and TRBJ1-1, reads DARVTQTPRHKVTEMGQEVTMRCQPILGHNTVFWYRQTMMQGLELLAYFRNRAPLDDSGMPKDRFSAEMPDATLATLKIQPSEPRDSAVYFCASGDRMNTEAFFGQGTRLTVV.

The V call is TRBV27, the J call TRBJ2-1, with TRBD2 identical over 7 bases. CDR1 and CDR2 from the germline V gene are MNHEY and SMNVEV (reference sequence). Germline trimming cut 7 bases from V and 5 bases from J; bases unmatched to any gene: 14. CDR3 length equals 16 residues. CDR3 sequence reads: CASTLEVASGNNEQFF. The CDR3 region has the DNA TGTGCCAGCACCCTAGAGGTGGCTAGCGGAAACAATGAGCAGTTCTTC.

The DNA of the CDR3 is TGTGCCAGCAGCCCAGGGCGAATTTCACCCCTCCACTTT. This codes for CASSPGRISPLHF. The chain is built from TRBV13 and TRBJ1-6; perhaps TRBD1 as D (5 bases). Deletions cut 5 bases from V and 9 bases from J, with 11 bases between. The length of the CDR3 is 13 residues. Per germline, CDR1 PRHDT and CDR2 FYEKMQ (reference sequence).

The J gene is TRBJ1-2, the V gene TRBV7-9; 11 bases agree with TRBD1. Germline V gene sequence: CDR1 SEHNR, CDR2 FQNEAQ (reference sequence). V lost 5 bases and J lost 5; bases outside the gene matches: 4. This CDR3 is built from 14 residues. CDR3 bases: TGTGCCAGCAGCGGCTGGGACAGGGGGTATGGCTACACCTTC. Protein product: CASSGWDRGYGYTF.

The rearrangement uses TRBV7-9 and TRBJ2-3; a possible D gene is TRBD2 (6 bases). The CDR3 has 14 amino acids. Germline loops: CDR1 SEHNR, CDR2 FQNEAQ (reference sequence). Trimming removed 1 base from V and 2 bases from J, with 7 bases in between. CDR3 DNA: TGTGCCAGCAGCTTAGGGCGGGACACAGATACGCAGTATTTT. It specifies CASSLGRDTDTQYF. Complete variable domain (other parts from reference TRBV7-9 and TRBJ2-3): DTGVSQNPRHKITKRGQNVTFRCDPISEHNRLYWYRQTLGQGPEFLTYFQNEAQLEKSRLLSDRFSAERPKGSFSTLEIQRTEQGDSAMYLCASSLGRDTDTQYFGPGTRLTVL.

In this sample, this clone turned up a few times. The chain uses TRBV10-3 and TRBJ2-7; 7 bases agree with TRBD1. The CDR3 has 12 residues. J gave up 4 bases and V 3 bases, and 0 bases lay outside the gene matches. Germline-derived CDR1 and CDR2 are ENHRY and SYGVKD. This CDR3 reads CAISEQGYEQYF. CDR3 nucleotides: TGTGCCATCAGTGAACAGGGGTACGAGCAGTACTTC.

This clone was counted only a few times. The chain combines TRBV27 with TRBJ1-1, with 9 bases identical to TRBD1. The CDR3 covers 15 residues. After removal of 5 bases from V and 1 base from J, the junction contained 5 bases not matched to a gene. Germline values: CDR1 MNHEY, CDR2 SMNVEV (reference sequence). For the CDR3, the DNA is TGTGCCAGCAGTCTACAGGGGGCCGGGAACACTGAAGCTTTCTTT. It codes for CASSLQGAGNTEAFF.

The V and J genes are TRBV15 and TRBJ2-2; TRBD2 matches at 9 bases. The J segment lost 6 bases and the V segment lost 0 bases, leaving 11 bases of the junction unmatched. The germline V gene has CDR1 LNHNV and CDR2 YYDKDF (reference sequence). The CDR3 is 18 amino acids. The CDR3 bases are TGTGCCACCAGCAGAGATAGGCCCGGGACTAGCCCCGCCGGGGAGCTGTTTTTT. It encodes CATSRDRPGTSPAGELFF. Supplemented by reference TRBV15 and TRBJ2-2, the full variable domain reads DAMVIQNPRYQVTQFGKPVTLSCSQTLNHNVMYWYQQKSSQAPKLLFHYYDKDFNNEADTPDNFQSRRPNTSFCFLDIRSPGLGDTAMYLCATSRDRPGTSPAGELFFGEGSRLTVL.

This clone occurred a few times. V is TRBV25-1 and J is TRBJ2-7, with 8 bases that match TRBD2. Germline V gives CDR1 MGHDK, CDR2 SYGVNS. V lost 4 bases to trimming and J lost 2 bases; unmatched junction nucleotides: 4. This CDR3 is built from 14 residues. CDR3 nucleotide sequence: TGTGCCAGCAGTGTACCGGGACTAGCCTACGAGCAGTACTTC. Protein product: CASSVPGLAYEQYF.

Only a few counts were recorded for this clone. V gene TRBV18 combines with J gene TRBJ1-1; TRBD1 is a possible D gene (6 bases). The ends were cut back, 3 bases at V and 1 base at J, with 9 bases in the middle. Per germline, CDR1 KGHSH and CDR2 LQKENI. This CDR3 is 14 amino acids long. The CDR3 spells CASSPGGANTEAFF. CDR3 DNA sequence: TGTGCCAGCTCACCGGGGGGGGCGAACACTGAAGCTTTCTTT.

The chain is built from TRBV4-2 and TRBJ2-1, with 9 bases that match TRBD1. With 4 bases clipped from V and 7 bases from J, the junction kept 11 bases outside the gene matches. Per germline, CDR1 LGHNA and CDR2 YNFKEQ. The CDR3 consists of 16 residues. In DNA form, the CDR3 reads TGTGCCAGCAGCCGACCGGGACAGGGCTCGCGAAATGAGCAGTTCTTC. This sequence encodes CASSRPGQGSRNEQFF.

This chain links TRBV5-1 with TRBJ2-1, with D perhaps TRBD1 (5 bases). The CDR3 runs 14 residues. V lost 4 bases and J 4 bases, leaving 12 bases between the germline ends. The V gene's germline CDR1 is SGHRS and CDR2 YFSETQ. CDR3 DNA sequence: TGCGCCAGCAGCCTCTTAAGGGGATACAATGAGCAGTTCTTC. Protein product: CASSLLRGYNEQFF. The full variable domain, with the rest looked up from reference TRBV5-1 and TRBJ2-1, is KAGVTQTPRYLIKTRGQQVTLSCSPISGHRSVSWYQQTPGQGLQFLFEYFSETQRNKGNFPGRFSGRQFSNSRSEMNVSTLELGDSALYLCASSLLRGYNEQFFGPGTRLTVL.

This clone appeared a few times. The genes are TRBV14 and TRBJ2-3; D is possibly TRBD1 (6 bases). V gave up 4 bases and J gave up 1 base, with 12 bases separating them. CDR3 length equals 15 residues. Germline V gene lookup returns CDR1 SGHDN and CDR2 FVKESK. In nucleotides, the CDR3 is TGTGCCAGCAGCCGAGGGGGAGTAGGCACAGATACGCAGTATTTT. It yields the protein CASSRGGVGTDTQYF.

This clone was seen more than once but under ten times. The chain combines TRBV9 with TRBJ2-7, with D tentatively TRBD2 (7 bases). V was pared by 0 bases and J by 6 bases, with 19 bases between. This CDR3 comprises 16 residues. The germline V gene has CDR1 SGDLS and CDR2 YYNGEE. Written as DNA, the CDR3 is TGTGCCAGCAGCGTAGAGGGGGACTACCGAATTGGCGAGCAGTACTTC. Translation: CASSVEGDYRIGEQYF.

V gene TRBV7-2 combines with J gene TRBJ1-1; D might be TRBD1 (6 bases). Germline values: CDR1 SGHTA, CDR2 FQGNSA. The CDR3 has 13 amino acids. V lost 7 bases to trimming and J lost 7 bases, with 16 bases between them. In DNA, the CDR3 is TGTGCCAGCAACCTCTGGGGGCGAGATGAAGCTTTCTTT. This sequence encodes CASNLWGRDEAFF.

The chain carries TRBV5-4 and TRBJ2-1; a possible D gene is TRBD2 (5 bases). Germline assignment: CDR1 SGHNT and CDR2 YYREEE (reference sequence). The CDR3 spans 12 residues. Trimming shortened V by 5 bases and J by 15 bases, and 18 bases separated the two germline ends. DNA of the CDR3: TGTGCCAGCAGTCACGACTACCTCGAGAGGTTCTTC. It encodes CASSHDYLERFF.

This clone was observed a handful of times. DNA for the CDR3: TGTGCCACCTCCCGCGGACTATTGGCAGATACGCAGTATTTT. It encodes CATSRGLLADTQYF. The genes are TRBV6-4 and TRBJ2-3; perhaps TRBD2 as D (6 bases). V was cut by 10 bases and J by 4 bases, with 18 bases left in between. Germline V gene sequence: CDR1 MRHNA, CDR2 SNTAGT. The CDR3 consists of 14 residues.

The CDR3 nucleotides are TGTGCCACCAGCAGAGATAGCGTCAACACTGAAGCTTTCTTT. The encoded protein is CATSRDSVNTEAFF. The V call is TRBV15, the J call TRBJ1-1, with D unresolved. CDR3 length: 14 residues. Germline CDR1 reads LNHNV; CDR2 reads YYDKDF (reference sequence). V lost 0 bases, J lost 2 bases, and 7 bases lay in between.

The V and J genes are TRBV9 and TRBJ2-7; D possibly corresponds to TRBD2 (7 bases). CDR3 length: 17 residues. The V end lost 0 bases, the J end lost 6 bases, and 22 bases lay between the germline ends. Germline values: CDR1 SGDLS, CDR2 YYNGEE. This CDR3 reads CASSVEGVRGAIPEQYF. DNA for the CDR3: TGTGCCAGCAGCGTAGAGGGCGTCCGGGGGGCCATTCCCGAGCAGTACTTC.

There are a few counts of this clone. The rearrangement joins TRBV14 to TRBJ1-2; D gene ambiguous. Trimming left V 3 bases short and J 9 bases short, with 11 bases between. CDR1 and CDR2 from the germline V gene are SGHDN and FVKESK. This CDR3 has 12 amino acids. This CDR3 is CASSQSVGRYTF. In DNA, the CDR3 is TGTGCCAGCAGCCAGTCGGTTGGGCGCTACACCTTC.

This clone was seen a handful of times. V usage is TRBV30 and J usage is TRBJ2-6; 7 nucleotides line up with TRBD1. The J segment lost 0 bases and the V segment lost 1 base, leaving 0 bases of the junction unmatched. The CDR3 runs 15 residues. The germline V gene has CDR1 GTSNPN and CDR2 SVGIG (reference sequence). CDR3 DNA: TGTGCCTGGAGTGCAGGGGGCTCTGGGGCCAACGTCCTGACTTTC. Its translation is CAWSAGGSGANVLTF.

The rearrangement uses TRBV28 and TRBJ1-1; D is uncertain. The V and J ends lost 3 bases and 6 bases respectively, with 11 bases between them. There are 13 residues in the CDR3. Germline V gene data show CDR1 as MDHEN and CDR2 as SYDVKM. The CDR3 nucleotides read TGTGCCAGCAGTTTCGGGTCTCCCCCTGAAGCTTTCTTT. Translated: CASSFGSPPEAFF.

This clone was found many times. In the same sample, other DNA sequences code for this CDR3. V is TRBV7-9 and J is TRBJ1-1, with D perhaps matching TRBD1 (5 bases). The germline V gene encodes CDR1 SEHNR and CDR2 FQNEAQ (reference sequence). Deletions cut 5 bases from V and 1 base from J, with 8 bases between. This CDR3 has 13 residues. CDR3 protein: CASSRDRNTEAFF. The CDR3 DNA reads as TGTGCCAGCAGCCGAGACAGGAACACTGAAGCTTTCTTT.

This clone was detected a few times. At one end, the junction sequence differs from germline, possibly due to a read error. This chain connects TRBV7-9 to TRBJ2-3; D unresolved. The CDR3 covers 15 residues. Looked up from germline, CDR1 is SEHNR and CDR2 is FQNEAQ (reference sequence). CDR3 amino acids: CASSVASTSTDTQYF. Written as DNA, the CDR3 is TGTGCCAGCAGCGTAGCCTCTACTAGCACAGATACGCAGTATTTT.

The chain joins TRBV5-6 to TRBJ2-2; D possibly corresponds to TRBD2 (6 bases). CDR1 SGHDT and CDR2 YYEEEE come from the germline V gene. The CDR3 runs to 18 residues. Trimming took 1 base from V and 5 from J, leaving 21 bases between them. CDR3 loop: CASSLRRGRGSRTGELFF. The CDR3 DNA follows: TGTGCCAGCAGCTTGAGGCGGGGTCGGGGATCGCGAACCGGGGAGCTGTTTTTT.

This rearrangement joins TRBV5-4 to TRBJ2-3; maybe TRBD2 (5 bases). The germline V gene has CDR1 SGHNT and CDR2 YYREEE (reference sequence). This CDR3 is 14 amino acids long. V lost 4 bases and J 5 bases, leaving 14 bases between the germline ends. The CDR3 coding sequence is TGTGCCAGCAGCCGAGGGCCCCCGCAAGATACGCAGTATTTT. As protein: CASSRGPPQDTQYF.

V and J are TRBV5-4 and TRBJ2-2; the D is unclear. V was trimmed by 0 bases and J by 1 base, leaving 4 bases between them. CDR1 is SGHNT, CDR2 YYREEE, per germline (reference sequence). The CDR3 runs 14 residues. The CDR3: CASSLELNTGELFF. CDR3 bases: TGTGCCAGCAGCTTGGAGCTGAACACCGGGGAGCTGTTTTTT.

The J gene is TRBJ1-5, the V gene TRBV5-5; no clear D. Trimming removed 1 base at V and 1 base at J, with 6 bases between. The CDR3 is 14 amino acids. Per germline, CDR1 SGHKS and CDR2 YYEKEE (reference sequence). The CDR3 region is CASSLSGSNQPQHF. CDR3 nucleotide sequence: TGTGCCAGCAGCTTGAGTGGCAGCAATCAGCCCCAGCATTTT.

This clone was seen a few times. The chain links TRBV5-8 to TRBJ1-1; D is unclear. Germline assignment: CDR1 SGHTS and CDR2 YDEGEE. The V and J ends lost 0 bases and 9 bases respectively, with 15 bases between them. CDR3 size: 14 residues. The CDR3 is CASSLVSQRQKAFF. As DNA, the CDR3 is TGTGCCAGCAGCTTGGTGTCCCAGCGCCAAAAAGCTTTCTTT.

This clone was counted only a few times. V and J are TRBV6-5 and TRBJ2-7, with D unresolved. The germline V gene encodes CDR1 MNHEY and CDR2 SVGAGI. Trimming stripped 0 bases from V and 5 bases from J, with 11 bases between. The CDR3 spans 14 residues. CDR3 coding DNA: TGTGCCAGCAGTTACTCTTACCAGATCGACGAGCAGTACTTC. This translates into CASSYSYQIDEQYF.